This passage covers 13 T cell receptor beta chains from one sample sequenced in a study of T cell responses to AZD1222 COVID-19 vaccine. Profiling relied on immunoSEQ multiplex PCR, and the TCRdb table lists in-frame clones only, not all of them. Of roughly 130,000 clones listed, about 93% are singletons. The sample consisted of peripheral blood, taken 28 days after the second AZD1222 dose. All receptors come from an adult who received the AZD1222 COVID-19 vaccine.

The chain employs TRBV21-1 and TRBJ2-7; the table's D call TRBD1 went unverified against the DNA. TRBV21-1 is a pseudogene locus. The CDR3 covers 13 residues. The CDR3 loop reads CASSPPRGPGQYF. In DNA, the CDR3 is TGTGCCAGCAGTCCCCCCAGGGGGCCGGGGCAGTACTTC.

The J gene is TRBJ2-1, the V gene TRBV6-6; D remains unclear. This CDR3 contains 14 residues. Germline V gene data show CDR1 as MNHNY and CDR2 as SVGAGI (reference sequence). Deletions cut 0 bases from V and 6 bases from J, with 9 bases between. CDR3 nucleotide sequence: TGTGCCAGCAGTTACTCGATTGGTATCAATGAGCAGTTCTTC. Amino acids: CASSYSIGINEQFF.

The chain has TRBV7-6 and TRBJ2-3; either TRBD1 or TRBD2 may fit D (5 bases each). The V end was cut by 5 bases, the J end by 0 bases, with 12 bases between. Germline V gene data show CDR1 as SGHVS and CDR2 as FNYEAQ. There are 15 residues in the CDR3. CDR3 residues: CASSLRGFSTDTQYF. For the CDR3, the DNA is TGTGCCAGCAGCCTGAGGGGTTTTAGCACAGATACGCAGTATTTT.

The chain employs TRBV4-2 and TRBJ1-2, with D tentatively TRBD1 (6 bases). Between the trimmed V and J ends, which lost 1 base and 3 bases, there was a span of 24 bases. In germline, CDR1 is LGHNA, CDR2 YNFKEQ. This CDR3 has 19 amino acids. The CDR3 loop reads CASSQGTGGRGLAYYGYTF. CDR3 in DNA: TGTGCCAGCAGCCAAGGGACCGGGGGCAGGGGCCTCGCCTACTATGGCTACACCTTC.

The genes are TRBV3-1 (or the pseudogene TRBV3-2) and TRBJ2-2; no clear D. The V and J ends lost 1 base and 0 bases respectively, with 12 bases between them. Germline CDR1 is LGHDT and CDR2 is YNNKEL (reference sequence). This CDR3 spans 17 amino acids. The chain's CDR3 is CASSQAKYGSNTGELFF. The CDR3 DNA reads TGTGCCAGCAGCCAAGCGAAGTACGGGTCGAACACCGGGGAGCTGTTTTTT.

The CDR3: CSVGRQGPNTGELFF. CDR3 bases: TGCAGCGTGGGGAGACAGGGACCAAACACCGGGGAGCTGTTTTTT. The chain is built from TRBV29-1 and TRBJ2-2, with TRBD1 matching over 7 bases. The CDR3 covers 15 residues. Trimming took 6 bases from V and 2 from J; bases not matched to a gene: 9. Germline CDR1 is SQVTM and CDR2 is ANQGSEA.

This clone was counted once. This chain joins TRBV6-6 and TRBJ1-5, with 9 bases that match TRBD1. CDR3 size: 14 residues. Germline-derived CDR1 and CDR2 are MNHNY and SVGAGI (reference sequence). V shed 6 bases, J shed 3 bases, and the junction held 3 bases outside the gene matches. CDR3 bases: TGTGCCAGCAGGTGGACAGGGGTCAATCAGCCCCAGCATTTT. Its protein product is CASRWTGVNQPQHF.

The rearrangement joins TRBV11-2 to TRBJ1-6, with D unresolved. The CDR3 is 12 residues long. The V end was cut by 4 bases, the J end by 9 bases, with 7 bases between. Per germline, CDR1 SGHAT and CDR2 FQNNGV. Here the CDR3 DNA reads TGTGCCAGCAGCTCTACTGGTTCACCCCTCCACTTT. Amino acids: CASSSTGSPLHF.

The rearrangement uses TRBV6-1 and TRBJ1-2; a possible D gene is TRBD1 (5 bases). The V and J ends lost 3 bases and 4 bases respectively, with 18 bases between them. The CDR3 extends over 16 amino acids. CDR1 is MNHNS, CDR2 SASEGT, per germline. The CDR3 region is CASSEGGSQAGYGYTF. Here the CDR3 DNA reads TGTGCCAGCAGTGAGGGGGGATCACAGGCGGGCTATGGCTACACCTTC.

The V and J genes are TRBV27 and TRBJ1-1; D is undetermined. Trimming stripped 0 bases from V and 0 bases from J, with 11 bases between. The germline V gene has CDR1 MNHEY and CDR2 SMNVEV (reference sequence). This CDR3 region has 16 residues. The CDR3 sequence is CASSLSGLRVNTEAFF. The DNA of the CDR3 is TGTGCCAGCAGTTTATCCGGGCTTAGGGTGAACACTGAAGCTTTCTTT.

The chain recombines TRBV7-9 with TRBJ2-5; either TRBD1 or TRBD2 may supply D (5 bases each). The germline V gene encodes CDR1 SEHNR and CDR2 FQNEAQ (reference sequence). CDR3 size: 15 residues. V lost 5 bases and J lost 1, with 14 bases in between. CDR3 in amino acids: CASSPVGTSQETQYF. The CDR3, as DNA: TGTGCCAGCAGCCCCGTTGGGACGAGCCAAGAGACCCAGTACTTC.

The V call is TRBV7-6, the J call TRBJ2-7; D perhaps matches TRBD2 (7 bases). V was cut by 7 bases and J by 5 bases, with 21 bases left in between. The CDR3 spans 15 residues. CDR1 and CDR2 from the germline V gene are SGHVS and FNYEAQ. The CDR3 coding sequence is TGTGCCAGCAACCCGGCGGGGGCCTATCCTGACGAGCAGTACTTC. Translation: CASNPAGAYPDEQYF.

The rearrangement links TRBV18 to TRBJ1-2; 9 nucleotides match TRBD1. The length of the CDR3 is 15 residues. The trim removed 3 bases at V and 2 bases at J, leaving 4 bases unmatched. Germline V CDR1 and CDR2: KGHSH, LQKENI. The CDR3 here is CASSPTGGENYGYTF. CDR3 nucleotide sequence: TGTGCCAGCTCACCGACAGGGGGTGAAAACTATGGCTACACCTTC.